This TCR beta chain is drawn from a study of T-cell memory formation after mild COVID-19. Study-level findings and limits: The second-wave clones peaking on day 37 were not confirmed as SARS-CoV-2-specific.

The CDR3 contains 15 residues. J gave up 6 bases and V 5 bases, and 11 bases lay outside the gene matches. The germline CDR1 and CDR2 sequences are SEHNR and FQNEAQ (reference sequence). 5'RACE with constant-segment primers built TCRalpha and TCRbeta cDNA libraries with UMIs. TCRdb ran MiXCR on the 5' RACE reads and lists one entry per CDR3 protein. The sample contains about 150,000 distinct CDR3 sequences, roughly 24% of which appear only once. Details on this clonotype: Its antigen is unidentified.

The chain employs TRBV7-9 and TRBJ1-2, with TRBD1 matching over 8 bases. This clonotype originated in an adult woman who had mild COVID-19 (a few samples of this study predate the infection). Cell type and time point are not known. Sequencing input: PBMCs or a T cell subset sorted from them (not recorded which). CDR3 residues: CASSQTAGTGHGYTF. The CDR3, as DNA: TGTGCCAGCAGCCAGACAGCCGGGACAGGTCATGGCTACACCTTC.